These 10 T cell receptor beta chains were sequenced from one sample in a study of response to subunit inactivated influenza vaccine. TCRdb re-analysed the RT-PCR reads in MiXCR, keeping a single row per CDR3 protein. The table lists 650,000 to 700,000 distinct CDR3 sequences, 15% to 18% of them singletons. Source: PBMCs from blood, taken 11 to 12 days after vaccination. The receptor set was obtained from a man in his forties or fifties who received an inactivated influenza vaccine.

The rearrangement uses TRBV10-3 and TRBJ2-7, with 10 bases fitting TRBD2. The germline gives CDR1 ENHRY, CDR2 SYGVKD. Trimming cost V 4 bases and J 0 bases; bases outside gene matches: 9. This CDR3 is built from 17 residues. The CDR3 nucleotides are TGTGCCATCAGTGGGACTAGCGGAATCGGGGGCTCCTACGAGCAGTACTTC. This gives the protein CAISGTSGIGGSYEQYF.

This clonotype was counted only a few times. The V and J genes are TRBV3-1 and TRBJ2-1, with 8 positions matching TRBD2. V trimming: 3 bases; J trimming: 1 base; junction bases outside the gene matches: 2. Germline assignment: CDR1 LGHDT and CDR2 YNNKEL (reference sequence). The CDR3 consists of 15 residues. DNA for the CDR3: TGTGCCAGCAGCCAGCGGGGGGTATCCTACAATGAGCAGTTCTTC. The encoded protein is CASSQRGVSYNEQFF.

V usage is TRBV19 and J usage is TRBJ1-1; possible D gene TRBD1, 6 bases. The CDR3 sequence is 13 residues long. Trimming removed 6 bases from V and 4 bases from J, with 12 bases in between. CDR1 is LNHDA and CDR2 is SQIVND in the germline V gene (reference sequence). DNA of the CDR3: TGTGCCAGTAGCCTTACAGGGAGCACTGAAGCTTTCTTT. It encodes CASSLTGSTEAFF.

J is TRBJ2-1 and V is TRBV29-1; TRBD1 agrees at 9 bases. The germline gives CDR1 SQVTM, CDR2 ANQGSEA. The CDR3 is made up of 15 amino acids. Trimming took 2 bases from V and 5 from J; bases not matched to a gene: 7. This CDR3 is CSVEMRQGVNNEQFF. The DNA of the CDR3 is TGCAGCGTTGAAATGAGACAGGGGGTCAACAATGAGCAGTTCTTC.

This clonotype showed up many times. The gene calls are TRBV20-1 and TRBJ2-5; no reliable D call. There are 12 residues in the CDR3. Trimming removed 1 base from V and 4 bases from J, with 7 bases in between. Per the germline V gene, CDR1 is DFQATT and CDR2 is SNEGSKA (reference sequence). The CDR3 region is CSARVGVETQYF. The CDR3 region has the DNA TGCAGTGCTAGAGTAGGAGTAGAGACCCAGTACTTC.

J is TRBJ1-2 and V is TRBV5-4; D unclear. The CDR3 covers 12 residues. V was clipped by 4 bases and J by 7 bases, with 11 bases between them. Germline V gene data show CDR1 as SGHNT and CDR2 as YYREEE (reference sequence). CDR3 bases: TGTGCCAGCAGCACCTACAGAGGTGGCTACACCTTC. Protein: CASSTYRGGYTF.

A remark on this clonotype: A junction end diverges from the germline sequence, so it may reflect a read error. As DNA, the CDR3 is TGTGCCAGCAGCCAAGTTTGGGAGAACCAGTACTTC. Protein: CASSQVWENQYF. This sequence joins TRBV3-1 and TRBJ2-5; perhaps TRBD2 as D (5 bases). The CDR3 has 12 residues. CDR1 and CDR2 (germline): LGHDT, YNNKEL (reference sequence).

The chain carries TRBV7-2 and TRBJ1-2; D is possibly TRBD1 (5 bases). V dropped 5 bases and J dropped 0 bases, with 16 bases sitting between them. The CDR3 contains 16 residues. Germline CDR1 and CDR2: SGHTA and FQGNSA. In DNA form, the CDR3 reads TGTGCCAGCAGCCTTAGTGGGGGGATACCTAACTATGGCTACACCTTC. It encodes CASSLSGGIPNYGYTF.

This clonotype has only a few counts. The CDR3 region is CASSPPKREGYNEQFF. The CDR3 DNA reads TGTGCCAGCTCACCACCGAAGCGGGAGGGCTACAATGAGCAGTTCTTC. The V and J genes are TRBV18 and TRBJ2-1, with 10 bases lining up with TRBD2. Germline CDR1 and CDR2: KGHSH and LQKENI. J was trimmed by 3 bases and V by 0 bases; bases with no gene match: 2. The CDR3 covers 16 residues. The complete variable domain, with remaining parts taken from reference TRBV18 and TRBJ2-1, reads NAGVMQNPRHLVRRRGQEARLRCSPMKGHSHVYWYRQLPEEGLKFMVYLQKENIIDESGMPKERFSAEFPKEGPSILRIQQVVRGDSAAYFCASSPPKREGYNEQFFGPGTRLTVL.

This clonotype was seen a few times. The genes are TRBV18 and TRBJ2-7; D gene uncertain. Trimming cost V 1 base and J 4 bases, with 20 bases left between them. The CDR3 spans 17 residues. Germline-derived CDR1 and CDR2 are KGHSH and LQKENI. The CDR3 bases are TGTGCCAGCTCACCACGTAGAAGCAGTCCTTTCTTGTACGAGCAGTACTTC. It encodes CASSPRRSSPFLYEQYF.